The clone carrying this T cell receptor (beta chain) came up many times. Compared with germline, one end of the junction differs, possibly owing to a read error. As to time point: persistent/refractory GD, antithyroid drugs over 5 years with positive TRAb. Extracted PBMC RNA gave rise to the TCR library. The CDR3 spans 11 residues. CDR1 and CDR2 (germline): SNHLY, FYNNEI. Arm-PCR of CDR3 regions and iRepertoire HTBI primers were the basis on which TCR beta libraries were built. TCRdb re-analysed the multiplex PCR reads in MiXCR, keeping a single row per CDR3 protein. Among around 400,000 distinct CDR3 sequences, 21% were seen once, and the ten largest hold around an eighth. This specimen belongs to a study of regulatory T cells in long-lasting Graves disease. On the study more broadly: Persistent Graves' disease required over 5 years of antithyroid drugs and positive TSH receptor antibodies.

The sequencing used peripheral blood mononuclear cells (PBMCs), collected when the disease was refractory, from a patient treated with antithyroid drugs. This clonotype was obtained from a female donor with Graves disease. This chain connects TRBV2 to TRBJ2-5, with D maybe TRBD1 (7 bases). CDR3 sequence (DNA): TGTGCCAGCCGTGACGTACAGGGGACTGCCTTC. Protein sequence: CASRDVQGTAF.